Listed below are T cell receptor beta chains from one sample, sequenced in a study of T-cell reconstitution after alpha-beta-depleted transplantation in children. From the PCR reads, TCRdb called clonotypes with MiXCR, one entry per CDR3 protein. Here the sample spans 90,000 to 130,000 distinct CDR3 sequences, under 13% being singletons. This specimen consisted of PBMCs, obtained before TCRalphabeta/CD19-depleted stem cell transplant. Receptors were obtained from a boy between 2 and 10 years old with acute lymphoblastic leukemia, due to receive a stem cell transplant. Both conserved end residues are part of each CDR3. D genes are given only for firm matches. Size values are once, few and many counts, or a class for expanded clones, and some rows have none.

TRBJ2-1 TRBV6-5 TRBD1 few CASSPQPVQGSTGQFF TGTGCCAGCAGCCCCCAGCCGGTACAGGGGTCCACCGGACAGTTCTTC
TRBJ2-7 TRBV20-1 - many CSASSRDSSYEQYF TGCAGTGCCTCAAGCCGGGACTCCTCCTACGAGCAGTACTTC
TRBJ2-1 TRBV2 - - CASSERGPTLTQFF TGTGCCAGCAGTGAACGGGGACCCACGTTAACACAGTTCTTC
TRBJ2-7 TRBV5-1 - - CASSTGSWNEQYF TGCGCCAGCAGTACAGGGAGTTGGAACGAGCAGTACTTC
TRBJ1-1 TRBV5-4 - few CASSPDLGTTEAFF TGTGCCAGCAGCCCAGACCTGGGGACCACTGAAGCTTTCTTT
TRBJ2-2 TRBV4-2 - many CASSQEREDTGELFF TGTGCCAGCAGCCAAGAGAGGGAAGACACCGGGGAGCTGTTTTTT
TRBJ2-1 TRBV7-2 TRBD2 few CASSLIIAGYNEQFF TGTGCCAGCAGCTTAATAATAGCGGGATACAATGAGCAGTTCTTC
TRBJ2-1 TRBV4-2 TRBD2 few CASSQHPGLDLRFGEQFF TGTGCCAGCAGCCAACATCCGGGACTAGATTTGCGTTTTGGTGAGCAGTTCTTC
TRBJ2-1 TRBV10-3 - many CAIRTNGLGRSYNEQFF TGTGCCATCAGGACCAACGGACTGGGGCGCTCCTACAATGAGCAGTTCTTC
TRBJ1-1 TRBV28 - few CASSFRGVPPNEAFF TGTGCCAGCAGTTTTCGGGGGGTTCCCCCCAATGAAGCTTTCTTT
TRBJ2-5 TRBV12-3/TRBV12-4 - many CASSLTRPGPQYF TGTGCCAGCAGTTTAACACGGCCGGGGCCCCAGTACTTC
TRBJ2-2 TRBV6-5 - few CASSYSGPGELFF TGTGCCAGCAGTTATTCAGGGCCCGGGGAGCTGTTTTTT
TRBJ2-5 TRBV15 - many CATSRPGPETQYF TGTGCCACCAGCAGACCGGGGCCGGAGACCCAGTACTTC
TRBJ2-2 TRBV6-2/TRBV6-3 - many CASSYSRRASGELFF TGTGCCAGCAGTTACTCGAGGAGGGCCTCCGGGGAGCTGTTTTTT
TRBJ2-6 TRBV5-5 - - CASSLVVMSGANVLTF TGTGCCAGCAGCTTGGTAGTTATGTCAGGGGCCAACGTCCTGACTTTC
TRBJ2-2 TRBV20-1 TRBD2 many CSARASGRALDTGELFF TGCAGTGCTAGAGCCAGCGGGAGGGCACTGGACACCGGGGAGCTGTTTTTT
TRBJ2-5 TRBV20-1 TRBD1 many CSAELAGTGIQETQYF TGCAGTGCCGAATTGGCCGGGACAGGGATTCAAGAGACCCAGTACTTC
TRBJ2-3 TRBV5-4 TRBD2 - CASSLYGGGGTDTQYF TGTGCCAGCAGCTTGTACGGGGGAGGGGGCACAGATACGCAGTATTTT
TRBJ2-7 TRBV27 - many CASRRHIERGEQYF TGTGCCAGCAGACGCCACATCGAAAGGGGGGAGCAGTACTTC
TRBJ2-3 TRBV14 - few CASSQVGRSPDFTDTQYF TGTGCCAGCAGCCAAGTGGGAAGGTCTCCCGATTTCACAGATACGCAGTATTTT
TRBJ1-3 TRBV5-1 - - CASSLSGQRNGNTIYF TGCGCCAGCAGCTTGTCTGGCCAACGGAACGGAAACACCATATATTTT
TRBJ2-2 TRBV7-8 TRBD2 many CASSSRTGGRMNTGELFF TGTGCCAGCAGCTCAAGAACGGGAGGCCGGATGAACACCGGGGAGCTGTTTTTT
TRBJ2-1 TRBV24-1 TRBD2 many CATSDQQGGLAGINEQFF TGTGCCACCAGTGATCAACAGGGTGGGCTAGCGGGGATCAATGAGCAGTTCTTC
TRBJ2-1 TRBV20-1 TRBD2 few CSAPLYAGTSDMIGEQFF TGCAGTGCTCCTTTATATGCCGGGACTAGCGACATGATAGGTGAGCAGTTCTTC
TRBJ2-1 TRBV14 - - CASSQVLYNEQFF TGTGCCAGCAGCCAAGTACTCTACAATGAGCAGTTCTTC
TRBJ2-1 TRBV5-1 - many CASSLVVGENEQFF TGCGCCAGCAGCTTGGTAGTCGGGGAGAATGAGCAGTTCTTC
TRBJ1-1 TRBV20-1 - few CSARDPRSRENTEAFF TGCAGTGCTAGAGATCCCAGGAGTCGGGAGAACACTGAAGCTTTCTTT
TRBJ1-1 TRBV5-1 - few CASSLGHGIQNTEAFF TGCGCCAGCAGCCTCGGGCATGGAATCCAGAACACTGAAGCTTTCTTT
TRBJ2-3 TRBV20-1 - few CSAPAPMGTDTQYF TGCAGTGCTCCTGCCCCCATGGGAACAGATACGCAGTATTTT
TRBJ1-1 TRBV28 - few CASRPRDLYTEAFF TGTGCCAGCAGACCCCGGGACTTGTACACTGAAGCTTTCTTT
TRBJ2-1 TRBV4-2 TRBD2 - CASSQTLAGGPSNEQFF TGTGCCAGCAGCCAAACCCTAGCGGGAGGGCCATCCAATGAGCAGTTCTTC
TRBJ1-4 TRBV5-1 - - CASSLGPTNEKLFF TGCGCCAGCAGCCTAGGGCCAACTAATGAAAAACTGTTTTTT
TRBJ2-1 TRBV5-8 - - CASSAWDEQFF TGTGCCAGCAGCGCCTGGGATGAGCAGTTCTTC
TRBJ2-7 TRBV12-3/TRBV12-4 - many CASSPRDLYEQYF TGTGCCAGCAGTCCCAGGGACTTATACGAGCAGTACTTC
TRBJ2-1 TRBV11-2 TRBD2 many CASSSRGLAAYNEQFF TGTGCCAGCAGCTCCCGTGGCCTAGCGGCCTACAATGAGCAGTTCTTC
TRBJ2-7 TRBV29-1 - - CSVGFSSYEQYF TGCAGCGTTGGGTTTAGCTCCTACGAGCAGTACTTC
TRBJ1-5 TRBV28 - - CASSPLGGGRQPQHF TGTGCCAGCAGTCCGCTAGGGGGAGGGCGTCAGCCCCAGCATTTT
TRBJ2-3 TRBV18 - few CASSPNGLPDTQYF TGTGCCAGCTCACCTAATGGACTTCCAGATACGCAGTATTTT
TRBJ2-1 TRBV9 TRBD2 - CASSTRTSGGFRGEQFF TGTGCCAGCAGCACACGGACTAGCGGGGGTTTCCGGGGAGAGCAGTTCTTC
TRBJ1-1 TRBV19 - few CASTPNRVNTEAFF TGTGCCAGTACCCCAAACAGGGTGAACACTGAAGCTTTCTTT
TRBJ2-1 TRBV10-3 TRBD2 few CAISSAGGPGSYNEQFF TGTGCCATCAGCTCAGCGGGAGGGCCGGGCTCCTACAATGAGCAGTTCTTC
TRBJ2-1 TRBV7-2 - - CASTLIRYNEQFF TGTGCCAGCACCCTTATACGGTACAATGAGCAGTTCTTC
TRBJ2-5 TRBV14 - - CASSQVSQETQYF TGTGCCAGCAGCCAAGTGTCCCAAGAGACCCAGTACTTC
TRBJ2-1 TRBV6-1 TRBD2 - CASSPGTSGANEQFF TGTGCCAGCAGTCCCGGGACTAGCGGGGCCAATGAGCAGTTCTTC
TRBJ2-1 TRBV5-1 TRBD2 many CASSLAVSGVPEGSYNEQFF TGCGCCAGCAGCTTGGCCGTTAGCGGGGTTCCAGAAGGGTCCTACAATGAGCAGTTCTTC
TRBJ1-2 TRBV3-1 - - CASSLTGQGWYGYTF TGTGCCAGCAGCCTTACGGGGCAGGGGTGGTATGGCTACACCTTC
TRBJ2-7 TRBV20-1 - few CSARGGGQGEQYF TGCAGTGCTAGGGGCGGCGGGCAGGGCGAGCAGTACTTC
TRBJ1-4 TRBV7-8 - medium-sized CASSPLGTSGEKLFF TGTGCCAGCAGCCCTTTGGGGACCTCCGGCGAAAAACTGTTTTTT
TRBJ2-1 TRBV7-9 - - CASSAWQGHAQFF TGTGCCAGCAGCGCCTGGCAGGGTCACGCGCAGTTCTTC
TRBJ2-5 TRBV27 - few CASSLFGRAETQYF TGTGCCAGCAGTTTATTTGGCAGAGCGGAGACCCAGTACTTC
TRBJ1-2 TRBV14 - - CASSQVAGQGGYTF TGTGCCAGCAGCCAAGTAGCCGGGCAGGGTGGCTACACCTTC